Listed below are T cell receptor beta chains from one sample, sequenced in a study of blood T cell repertoires in COVID-19. The protocol was immunoSEQ multiplex PCR, while the TCRdb copy is restricted to in-frame clones and leaves out a portion. The sample has over 200,000 clones, around 88% seen once. Sequences were obtained from peripheral blood. These receptors came from a man between 18 and 29 years old with active or convalescent COVID-19. Both conserved end residues are part of each CDR3. Fields, in order: clone size, J gene, V gene, D gene, CDR3 DNA, CDR3 protein. D genes are given only for firm matches. Clone size, where shown, is once, few, many, or a class for clones that have expanded.

>-|TRBJ1-2|TRBV28|-
TGTGCCAGCAGCCAGACTAACTATGGCTACACCTTC
CASSQTNYGYTF
>few|TRBJ2-2|TRBV30|-
TGTGCCTGGAGTGCAACAGGTTTGGGTGTCGGGGAGCTGTTTTTT
CAWSATGLGVGELFF
>-|TRBJ2-7|TRBV10-1|-
TGCGCCAGCAGTGAGACTAGATACGAGCAGTACTTC
CASSETRYEQYF
>-|TRBJ2-2|TRBV27|-
TGTGCCAGCAGTTCAGGACACAACACCGGGGAGCTGTTTTTT
CASSSGHNTGELFF
>-|TRBJ2-2|TRBV6-1|-
TGTGCCAGCAGTGAAACGGGCACCGGGGAGCTGTTTTTT
CASSETGTGELFF
>-|TRBJ2-1|TRBV27|TRBD1
TGTGCCAGCAGTTTGGGACAGGGGCTCAATGAGCAGTTCTTC
CASSLGQGLNEQFF
>-|TRBJ2-7|TRBV5-1|-
TGCGCCAGCAGCCTCAGCGGAGTAAACGGGGGTTACGAGCAGTACTTC
CASSLSGVNGGYEQYF
>-|TRBJ1-1|TRBV7-9|TRBD1
TGTGCCAGCAGCTTACCCCCAACTAGGGACAGCTATGAAGCTTTCTTT
CASSLPPTRDSYEAFF
>few|TRBJ2-1|TRBV3-1/TRBV3-2|TRBD1
TGTGCCAGCAGTCAGCAGGGCAGGGGGCCCTACAATGAGCAGTTCTTC
CASSQQGRGPYNEQFF
>-|TRBJ2-3|TRBV28|-
TGTGCCAGCAGTTACGGGACACTGAGCACAGATACGCAGTATTTT
CASSYGTLSTDTQYF
>-|TRBJ1-2|TRBV5-4|-
TGTGCCAGCAGCCTCGCTTCTGGGAGACTCGATTCCTATGGCTACACCTTC
CASSLASGRLDSYGYTF
>-|TRBJ2-5|TRBV15|-
TGTGCCACCAGCAGAGTCGGGTTTACTGGGGAGACCCAGTACTTC
CATSRVGFTGETQYF
>-|TRBJ2-3|TRBV30|-
TGTGCCTGGAGTGTAACAGTTAGCACAGATACGCAGTATTTT
CAWSVTVSTDTQYF
>-|TRBJ2-1|TRBV19|-
TGTGCCAGTAGTATAGCAGGGGCGAATGAGCAGTTCTTC
CASSIAGANEQFF
>-|TRBJ2-2|TRBV3-1/TRBV3-2|TRBD2
TGTGCCAGCCGGACTAGCGGGGACACCGGGGAGCTGTTTTTT
CASRTSGDTGELFF
>-|TRBJ1-1|TRBV30|-
TGTGCCTGGAGTTTACCCGGGGGCACTGAAGCTTTCTTT
CAWSLPGGTEAFF
>-|TRBJ2-5|TRBV29-1|-
TGCAGCGTCCCATCTGGCGGGCAAGAGACCCAGTACTTC
CSVPSGGQETQYF
>-|TRBJ1-1|TRBV5-1|TRBD1
TGCGCCAGCAGCGAGACAGGGTCGGGGAACACTGAAGCTTTCTTT
CASSETGSGNTEAFF
>-|TRBJ1-1|TRBV18|-
TGTGCCAGCTCACCCCTGGGGGGGGGCGGTCGGGACACTGAAGCTTTCTTT
CASSPLGGGGRDTEAFF
>-|TRBJ1-1|TRBV29-1|TRBD1
TGCAGCGTTGCCCGGACAGGGATGAACACTGAAGCTTTCTTT
CSVARTGMNTEAFF
>-|TRBJ2-7|TRBV24-1|TRBD1
TGTGCCACCAGTGCCGACAGGGTACCCTACGAGCAGTACTTC
CATSADRVPYEQYF
>once|TRBJ1-1|TRBV18|-
TGTGCCAGCTCACCACTGAACGCAGCGGGGGCTCTGAACACTGAAGCTTTCTTT
CASSPLNAAGALNTEAFF
>once|TRBJ1-2|TRBV19|-
TGTGCCAGTAGCGACGCGGGACGGAACTATGGCTACACCTTC
CASSDAGRNYGYTF
>-|TRBJ1-3|TRBV30|-
TGTGCCTGGAGTGTGGCACAGGGAAACACCATATATTTT
CAWSVAQGNTIYF
>once|TRBJ2-3|TRBV6-1|-
TGTGCCAGCAGTGAGTCCGAGCTGGATACGCAGTATTTT
CASSESELDTQYF
>few|TRBJ2-2|TRBV27|-
TGTGCCAGCAGTTTGGGGCAGACCACCGGGGAGCTGTTTTTT
CASSLGQTTGELFF
>once|TRBJ1-2|TRBV7-9|TRBD1
TGTGCCAGCAGCTCAACACCGAGACAGGGCTACTATGGCTACACCTTC
CASSSTPRQGYYGYTF
>-|TRBJ2-7|TRBV12-3/TRBV12-4|TRBD1
TGTGCCAGCAGGCAGACAGGGGGGTACGAGCAGTACTTC
CASRQTGGYEQYF
>-|TRBJ1-1|TRBV29-1|-
TGCAGCGTTGAATGGGGGGTGGTAGCTGAAGCTTTCTTT
CSVEWGVVAEAFF
>-|TRBJ2-7|TRBV11-2|TRBD2
TGTGCCAGCACCCCGGGGACTAGCGAGACCTACGAGCAGTACTTC
CASTPGTSETYEQYF
>-|TRBJ2-7|TRBV15|TRBD1
TGTGCCACCAGCACGGAAGGGGGCGAGATCTACGAGCAGTACTTC
CATSTEGGEIYEQYF
>-|TRBJ1-1|TRBV5-5|-
TGTGCCAGCAGCTGGGCGGGGAGGGGCACTGAAGCTTTCTTT
CASSWAGRGTEAFF
>-|TRBJ2-1|TRBV11-2|-
TGTGCCAGCAGCTCCGCGACCCGGAGCTCCTACAATGAGCAGTTCTTC
CASSSATRSSYNEQFF
>-|TRBJ1-5|TRBV19|-
TGTGCCAGCAGTACCCAACAGGGTAACTATCAGCCCCAGCATTTT
CASSTQQGNYQPQHF
>-|TRBJ2-7|TRBV30|-
TGTGCCTGGACCGCAGGGATTCCCTACGAGCAGTACTTC
CAWTAGIPYEQYF
>-|TRBJ2-2|TRBV6-4|TRBD2
TGTGCCAGCAGTGATGTAGCGGGACACACAACACCCGGGGAGCTGTTTTTT
CASSDVAGHTTPGELFF